The rows below give T cell receptor beta chains drawn from one sample of a study of neoadjuvant nivolumab and ipilimumab in lung cancer. The repertoire was sequenced with immunoSEQ multiplex PCR; TCRdb's copy has only in-frame clones and lacks some. In the table there are some 10,000 clones, approximately 71% of which are singletons. The source material was tumor tissue, sampled after neoadjuvant nivolumab, alone or with ipilimumab, at or shortly before surgery. All receptors derive from an adult with non-small cell lung cancer. Some clones in this sample may be carry-over from other donors' samples. Each CDR3 is given with its conserved first and last residue. D genes are given only for firm matches. Clone size is shown for a subset of rows, as once, few, many or a class of expanded clone.

j_gene | d_gene | abundance | v_gene | CDR3nt | CDR3aa
TRBJ2-1 | TRBD2 | - | TRBV5-6 | TGTGCCAGCAGCTTGGACGGGGGGGCAGTCTACAATGAGCAGTTCTTC | CASSLDGGAVYNEQFF
TRBJ1-1 | - | - | TRBV6-5 | TGTGCCAGCAGGACGGTAGACACTGAAGCTTTCTTT | CASRTVDTEAFF
TRBJ1-1 | - | - | TRBV4-2 | TGTGCCAGCAGCCAAGACAACCAGGGAGGGAGTTTAGCTGAAGCTTTCTTT | CASSQDNQGGSLAEAFF
TRBJ2-1 | - | few | TRBV27 | TGTGCCAGCAGTTCGGACCCCTTACTAAACAATGAGCAGTTCTTC | CASSSDPLLNNEQFF
TRBJ2-3 | - | once | TRBV4-2 | TGTGCCAGCAGCCAAGGTCCGCCGGGGGGCTGGAGCACAGATACGCAGTATTTT | CASSQGPPGGWSTDTQYF
TRBJ2-7 | - | - | TRBV12-2 | TGTGCAAGTCGCTTATCGGGACTGAGTTACTACGAGCAGTACTTC | CASRLSGLSYYEQYF
TRBJ2-7 | TRBD1 | - | TRBV18 | TGTGCCAGCTCTCCCCGGACAGGGGACACCTACGAGCAGTACTTC | CASSPRTGDTYEQYF
TRBJ2-2 | TRBD2 | - | TRBV7-9 | TGTGCCAGCAGCTTATATCGGGAGGGCCCCGGGGAGCTGTTTTTT | CASSLYREGPGELFF
TRBJ2-7 | - | - | TRBV6-6 | TGTGCCAGCAGCCGGACCACAGGTTCCTACGAGCAGTACTTC | CASSRTTGSYEQYF
TRBJ2-2 | TRBD2 | - | TRBV10-2 | TGCGCCAGCGGCTCTAGCGGGAGGGCCACCGGGGAGCTGTTTTTT | CASGSSGRATGELFF
TRBJ1-3 | TRBD1 | - | TRBV7-2 | TGTGCCAGCAGCTTAGGACAGGGGGGTGGAAACACCATATATTTT | CASSLGQGGGNTIYF
TRBJ1-5 | - | - | TRBV18 | TGTGCCAGCTCACCGGGTGATCAGCCCCAGCATTTT | CASSPGDQPQHF
TRBJ1-2 | TRBD1 | - | TRBV10-1 | TGCGCCAGCTACGACAGGGAGCTCAGTCATGGCTACACCTTC | CASYDRELSHGYTF
TRBJ2-7 | - | once | TRBV11-2 | TGTGCCAGCAGCTACTCGACAGGAGCCGGCTACGAGCAGTACTTC | CASSYSTGAGYEQYF
TRBJ2-7 | - | few | TRBV5-5 | TGTGCCAGCAGTTTAGGGGGTTACGAGCAGTACTTC | CASSLGGYEQYF
TRBJ2-7 | - | - | TRBV29-1 | TGCAGCGTTCGACGCGGCGCCCGACCCGAGCAGTACTTC | CSVRRGARPEQYF
TRBJ2-5 | - | once | TRBV18 | TGTGCCAGCTCACGACTGTACCAAGAGACCCAGTACTTC | CASSRLYQETQYF
TRBJ2-1 | - | - | TRBV5-1 | TGCGCCAGCAGCCCCGCTAAAGGGTACAATGAGCAGTTCTTC | CASSPAKGYNEQFF
TRBJ2-1 | TRBD2 | - | TRBV18 | TGTGCCAGCTCACCCCCCGGGACTAGCGGGTACAATGAGCAGTTCTTC | CASSPPGTSGYNEQFF
TRBJ1-3 | - | - | TRBV30 | TGTGCCTGGAGGGCCCCGGGATCTGGAAACACCATATATTTT | CAWRAPGSGNTIYF
TRBJ1-2 | - | few | TRBV5-5 | TGTGCCAGCAGCTTATCCGACAGTAACTATGGCTACACCTTC | CASSLSDSNYGYTF
TRBJ1-1 | - | - | TRBV6-5 | TGTGCCAGCAGCCTACTCAAAGGAATTGAAGCTTTCTTT | CASSLLKGIEAFF
TRBJ1-6 | - | few | TRBV18 | TGTGCCAGCTCCGTTGGGACGGGGGATTCACCCCTCCACTTT | CASSVGTGDSPLHF
TRBJ2-7 | TRBD1 | once | TRBV7-2 | TGTGCCAGCAGCTCAGGGACAGGGGAGTCCTACGAGCAGTACTTC | CASSSGTGESYEQYF
TRBJ2-3 | - | - | TRBV27 | TGTGCCAGCAGTCCCCGGGGAGATACGCAGTATTTT | CASSPRGDTQYF
TRBJ1-2 | - | - | TRBV2 | TGTGCCAGCATGGATGCGAACTATGGCTACACCTTC | CASMDANYGYTF
TRBJ2-7 | TRBD2 | - | TRBV4-2 | TGTGCCAGCAGCCACCAAGGGACTAGCGGGAGTTCCTACGAGCAGTACTTC | CASSHQGTSGSSYEQYF
TRBJ1-2 | - | - | TRBV4-1 | TGCGCCAGCAGCCAAGATCGGGGGGCCGACTATGGCTACACCTTC | CASSQDRGADYGYTF
TRBJ1-2 | TRBD1 | - | TRBV5-6 | TGTGCCAGCAGCCGAGACAGGGGGGCTGGCTACACCTTC | CASSRDRGAGYTF
TRBJ2-1 | - | - | TRBV4-3 | TGCGCCAGCAGCCAAGAAGGAGGGGGCAATGAGCAGTTCTTC | CASSQEGGGNEQFF
TRBJ1-1 | - | few | TRBV5-6 | TGTGCCAGCAGCTTTGAGTTGCGGTGGGACACTGAAGCTTTCTTT | CASSFELRWDTEAFF
TRBJ2-7 | TRBD1 | - | TRBV7-9 | TGTGCCAGCAGCCCCGGGACAGGGGGTGGCGAGCAGTACTTC | CASSPGTGGGEQYF
TRBJ1-4 | - | few | TRBV4-3 | TGCGCCAGCAGCCAAGACGGTCTGGGGGAAAAACTGTTTTTT | CASSQDGLGEKLFF
TRBJ2-7 | - | - | TRBV25-1 | TGTGCCAGCAGTGAGCGACTACAGGGAGATCGTCAACACTTC | CASSERLQGDRQHF
TRBJ2-7 | TRBD1 | - | TRBV29-1 | TGCAGCGTTGCGCCGACAGGGGGTGGGGACGAGCAGTACTTC | CSVAPTGGGDEQYF
TRBJ1-1 | - | - | TRBV7-9 | TGTGCCAGCAGCAGCAGGACATCGGGGGACACTGAAGCTTTCTTT | CASSSRTSGDTEAFF
TRBJ2-7 | TRBD1 | - | TRBV25-1 | TGTGCCAGCAGGGCCGGGACAGGGACCTACGAGCAGTACTTC | CASRAGTGTYEQYF
TRBJ2-1 | - | once | TRBV18 | TGTGCCAGCTCACCAGAAAATGAGCAGTTCTTC | CASSPENEQFF
TRBJ2-7 | - | - | TRBV6-6 | TGTGCCAGCAGCCCATGGGGCGACGGCTCCTACGAGCAGTACTTC | CASSPWGDGSYEQYF
TRBJ1-6 | TRBD1 | few | TRBV4-3 | TGCGCCAGCAGTCTTGAACCCCCCGGGACAGGGGATTCACCCCTCCACTTT | CASSLEPPGTGDSPLHF
TRBJ1-4 | TRBD1 | - | TRBV7-2 | TGTGCCAGCAGCCGACGGACAGGGGCCGAAAAACTGTTTTTT | CASSRRTGAEKLFF
TRBJ1-5 | - | - | TRBV5-1 | TGCGCCAGCAGCCCTGGTACGAATCAGCCCCAGCATTTT | CASSPGTNQPQHF
TRBJ2-7 | TRBD1 | - | TRBV7-9 | TGTGCCAGCAGCGGTCGGACAGGGTACGAGCAGTACTTC | CASSGRTGYEQYF
TRBJ1-2 | - | once | TRBV7-2 | TGTGCCAGCAGCGGCTCTGCCTTTTATGGCTACACCTTC | CASSGSAFYGYTF